A single sample is the source of the 27 T cell receptor beta chains below, sequenced in a study of graft-versus-host responses after intestinal transplantation. For these receptors, no antigen is known. Some clones are missing from TCRdb's copy, which holds only in-frame ones; the method was immunoSEQ multiplex PCR. The data contain about 88,000 clones, 90% of them singletons. Sample: unstimulated CD4+ T cells sorted from spleen or lymph node cells, taken before intestinal transplant. These receptors were obtained from a human donor who received an intestinal transplant.

This chain uses TRBV25-1 with TRBJ1-3; D ambiguous. V dropped 1 base and J dropped 8 bases, with 12 bases sitting between them. There are 14 residues in the CDR3. Germline values: CDR1 MGHDK, CDR2 SYGVNS. The CDR3 nucleotides are TGTGCCAGCAGTGAATCCCCGGGGTCGGACACCATATATTTT. Translated: CASSESPGSDTIYF.

This clone was recorded only once. J is TRBJ2-7 and V is TRBV2, with D unresolved. Germline values: CDR1 SNHLY, CDR2 FYNNEI. This CDR3 contains 15 residues. V was clipped by 6 bases and J by 2 bases, with 17 bases between them. The CDR3 DNA is TGTGCCAGCAGCCCCCGGCCGGGTCAAACCTACGAGCAGTACTTC. Encoded protein: CASSPRPGQTYEQYF.

The V call is TRBV12-5, the J call TRBJ2-3, with TRBD2 matching 9 bases. Per the germline V gene, CDR1 is LGHNT and CDR2 is FRNRAP. The V and J ends lost 7 bases and 2 bases, in that order; junction bases with no gene match: 19. This CDR3 has 19 residues. As DNA, the CDR3 is TGTGCTAGTGCACCCCATGCAGCGGGGGGACCGATCATCACAGATACGCAGTATTTT. Translating gives CASAPHAAGGPIITDTQYF.

This clone was found once. The chain links TRBV7-3 to TRBJ2-1, with D maybe TRBD2 (5 bases). CDR1 is SGHTA and CDR2 is FQGTGA in the germline V gene. V was cut by 2 bases and J by 9 bases, with 11 bases left in between. The CDR3 consists of 13 residues. In nucleotides, the CDR3 is TGTGCCAGCAGCTTACTAGCCTTGGGTGAGCAGTTCTTC. It codes for CASSLLALGEQFF.

This sequence joins TRBV5-4 and TRBJ1-1; TRBD1 is a possible D gene (6 bases). V was pared by 0 bases and J by 7 bases, with 13 bases between. Germline CDR1 and CDR2: SGHNT and YYREEE (reference sequence). This CDR3 has 14 residues. The CDR3 here is CASSLGTAGGEAFF. The CDR3 coding sequence is TGTGCCAGCAGCTTGGGGACAGCCGGAGGTGAAGCTTTCTTT.

The chain combines TRBV13 with TRBJ2-1; TRBD1 agrees at 10 bases. Trimming took 7 bases from V and 7 from J; bases not matched to a gene: 7. In germline, CDR1 is PRHDT, CDR2 FYEKMQ (reference sequence). This CDR3 is built from 14 residues. The CDR3 loop reads CASTGTGAENEQFF. The CDR3 nucleotides read TGTGCCAGCACGGGGACAGGGGCCGAGAATGAGCAGTTCTTC.

The chain couples TRBV18 to TRBJ2-3; 13 bases line up with TRBD2. CDR3 length: 15 residues. Germline V gene data show CDR1 as KGHSH and CDR2 as LQKENI. J gave up 4 bases and V 6 bases, and 4 bases lay outside the gene matches. The CDR3 DNA sequence: TGTGCCAGCTCGGGACTAGCGGGGCCTCCAGATACGCAGTATTTT. It specifies CASSGLAGPPDTQYF.

Remarks on this clone: The sample has other DNA sequences that encode this CDR3 too. J is TRBJ1-1 and V is TRBV10-3, with D possibly matching TRBD1 (6 bases). Trimming shortened V by 0 bases and J by 5 bases, and 16 bases separated the two germline ends. This CDR3 spans 16 amino acids. Germline values: CDR1 ENHRY, CDR2 SYGVKD. The CDR3 loop reads CAISESSGGGGTEAFF. The CDR3 DNA sequence: TGTGCCATCAGTGAGTCATCTGGGGGCGGGGGGACTGAAGCTTTCTTT.

This clone was detected once. The J gene is TRBJ1-3, the V gene TRBV6-6; D gene ambiguous. Germline CDR1 is MNHNY and CDR2 is SVGAGI (reference sequence). This CDR3 is 14 amino acids long. Trimming left V 5 bases short and J 5 bases short, with 13 bases between. As DNA, the CDR3 is TGTGCCAGCAGTCCGCAGGATGGTCGAAACACCATATATTTT. Its protein product is CASSPQDGRNTIYF.

The chain uses TRBV27 and TRBJ2-1; the match to TRBD2 covers 7 bases. Germline V lookup: CDR1 MNHEY, CDR2 SMNVEV (reference sequence). CDR3 length equals 14 residues. J lost 9 bases, V lost 5 bases, and 10 bases had no gene match. The CDR3 DNA follows: TGTGCCAGCAGTCGACCGGGACTAAGTTCTGAGCAGTTCTTC. Translating gives CASSRPGLSSEQFF.

The chain uses TRBV6-1 and TRBJ2-7; possibly TRBD2 for D (6 bases). This CDR3 region has 14 residues. V lost 7 bases, J lost 6 bases, and 19 bases lay in between. Germline loops: CDR1 MNHNS, CDR2 SASEGT. The CDR3 loop is CASTVGGTSLEQYF. The CDR3 DNA is TGTGCCAGCACGGTTGGGGGGACGTCTCTCGAGCAGTACTTC.

This chain joins TRBV5-6 and TRBJ2-6; 7 nucleotides agree with TRBD1. CDR3 length equals 15 residues. With 0 bases clipped from V and 5 bases from J, the junction kept 2 bases outside the gene matches. Germline CDR1 and CDR2: SGHDT and YYEEEE. This CDR3 is CASSLEGARANVLTF. As DNA, the CDR3 is TGTGCCAGCAGCTTGGAGGGGGCCAGGGCCAACGTCCTGACTTTC.

The V and J genes are TRBV2 and TRBJ2-3; 9 bases agree with TRBD1. Germline V CDR1 and CDR2: SNHLY, FYNNEI. The J segment lost 3 bases and the V segment lost 7 bases, leaving 5 bases of the junction unmatched. This CDR3 comprises 14 residues. The CDR3 spells CASTLDRGTDTQYF. CDR3 in DNA: TGTGCCAGCACCCTGGACAGGGGAACAGATACGCAGTATTTT.

CDR3 residues: CASGLVLGQTTYEQYF. The DNA for the CDR3 is TGTGCTAGTGGTTTGGTACTGGGGCAGACCACTTACGAGCAGTACTTC. V usage is TRBV12-5 and J usage is TRBJ2-7; TRBD1 is a possible D gene (5 bases). Trimming removed 0 bases at V and 4 bases at J, with 16 bases between. Per the germline V gene, CDR1 is LGHNT and CDR2 is FRNRAP. There are 16 residues in the CDR3.

The chain employs TRBV6-1 and TRBJ1-2, with a weak D call TRBD1 (5 bases). The CDR3 spans 14 residues. The germline V gene encodes CDR1 MNHNS and CDR2 SASEGT. The V gene lost 2 bases and the J gene lost 12 bases, with 19 bases spanning the gap. CDR3 loop: CASSEPPGRAVDTF. CDR3 coding DNA: TGTGCCAGCAGTGAACCCCCAGGGCGCGCGGTGGACACCTTC.

The genes are TRBV5-8 and TRBJ1-2, with a tentative D call TRBD1 (6 bases). The germline V gene encodes CDR1 SGHTS and CDR2 YDEGEE. This CDR3 contains 18 residues. The ends were cut back, 3 bases at V and 4 bases at J, with 25 bases in the middle. The CDR3 loop is CASSSSPSSDSPAYGYTF. CDR3 in DNA: TGTGCCAGCAGCTCAAGCCCATCCTCGGACAGCCCGGCCTATGGCTACACCTTC.

The chain employs TRBV5-1 and TRBJ2-5, with D maybe TRBD2 (6 bases). V was shortened by 5 bases and J by 2 bases, with 16 bases between the two germline ends. This CDR3 is built from 15 residues. Per germline, CDR1 SGHRS and CDR2 YFSETQ. As DNA, the CDR3 is TGCGCCAGCAGTCAAACCGGGACTGCGCAAGAGACCCAGTACTTC. Protein product: CASSQTGTAQETQYF.

The chain employs TRBV5-1 and TRBJ1-2; tentative D call: TRBD1 (5 bases). The CDR3 loop spans 13 amino acids. V gave up 5 bases and J gave up 1 base, with 9 bases separating them. Germline V gene data show CDR1 as SGHRS and CDR2 as YFSETQ. The CDR3 here is CASRDDSNYGYTF. CDR3 coding DNA: TGCGCCAGCAGGGACGACAGTAACTATGGCTACACCTTC.

The chain combines TRBV13 with TRBJ1-4; the D gene is possibly TRBD1 (5 bases). V gave up 0 bases and J gave up 11 bases, with 19 bases separating them. This CDR3 comprises 16 residues. Looked up from germline, CDR1 is PRHDT and CDR2 is FYEKMQ (reference sequence). The CDR3 DNA sequence: TGTGCCAGCAGCTTAGGCCGGGACCTCTGGAGGGTTAAACTGTTTTTT. Its translation is CASSLGRDLWRVKLFF.

This chain links TRBV19 with TRBJ1-3; D is perhaps TRBD1 (5 bases). V was clipped by 5 bases and J by 4 bases, with 6 bases between them. This CDR3 has 12 residues. Germline V CDR1 and CDR2: LNHDA, SQIVND (reference sequence). The CDR3 DNA reads TGTGCCAGTAGTGACAGAGGAAACACCATATATTTT. Translation gives CASSDRGNTIYF.

CDR3 in amino acids: CASRLLEGRDTQYF. CDR3 nucleotide sequence: TGTGCCAGCAGACTCCTTGAGGGCCGGGATACGCAGTATTTT. The chain couples TRBV13 to TRBJ2-3; possibly TRBD2 for D (5 bases). Germline CDR1 is PRHDT and CDR2 is FYEKMQ (reference sequence). V gave up 6 bases and J gave up 6 bases, with 16 bases separating them. The CDR3 totals 14 residues.

This chain connects TRBV11-1 to TRBJ2-7; the match to TRBD2 covers 8 bases. CDR3 length equals 17 residues. The V gene end was trimmed by 7 bases and the J gene end by 6 bases; junction bases not matched to a gene: 20. The germline gives CDR1 SGHAT, CDR2 FQDESV (reference sequence). CDR3 in amino acids: CASTGGILSPFPGEQYF. CDR3 nucleotides: TGTGCCAGCACGGGGGGGATCTTGTCCCCTTTTCCGGGCGAGCAGTACTTC.

This CDR3 reads CASSVVAGGHNEQFF. The CDR3 coding sequence is TGTGCCAGCAGCGTTGTAGCGGGGGGTCACAATGAGCAGTTCTTC. V usage is TRBV9 and J usage is TRBJ2-1; TRBD2 agrees at 10 bases. Germline CDR1 and CDR2: SGDLS and YYNGEE. The CDR3 has 15 amino acids. V trimming: 2 bases; J trimming: 5 bases; junction bases outside the gene matches: 4.

This clone was seen once. V usage is TRBV6-5 and J usage is TRBJ1-2; the match to TRBD1 covers 10 bases. The CDR3 is 15 amino acids. CDR1 is MNHEY, CDR2 SVGAGI, per germline. V lost 0 bases and J lost 6; bases outside the gene matches: 4. The CDR3 DNA is TGTGCCAGCAGTTACTCTCTGGGGACAGGGGATGGCTACACCTTC. As protein: CASSYSLGTGDGYTF.

The rearrangement links TRBV9 to TRBJ2-3; TRBD2 matches at 12 bases. The germline CDR1 and CDR2 sequences are SGDLS and YYNGEE. The CDR3 consists of 14 residues. Trimming at V came to 3 bases and at J to 6 bases, leaving 2 bases not matched to a gene. CDR3 sequence: CASSASGGEDTQYF. The DNA of the CDR3 is TGTGCCAGCAGCGCTAGCGGGGGGGAGGATACGCAGTATTTT.

The chain employs TRBV10-3 and TRBJ1-5, with TRBD1 matching 8 bases. Per the germline V gene, CDR1 is ENHRY and CDR2 is SYGVKD. Germline trimming cut 4 bases from V and 5 bases from J; bases unmatched to any gene: 13. The CDR3 covers 17 residues. The CDR3 sequence: CAISAQKQGARDQPQHF. The CDR3 nucleotides read TGTGCCATCAGTGCTCAAAAGCAGGGGGCTAGGGATCAGCCCCAGCATTTT.

The chain carries TRBV6-5 and TRBJ1-2, with D perhaps TRBD1 (5 bases). CDR3 length: 13 amino acids. Germline CDR1 is MNHEY and CDR2 is SVGAGI. V dropped 6 bases and J dropped 5 bases, with 13 bases sitting between them. The CDR3 nucleotides are TGTGCCAGCAGAGCAGACAGTACGTATGGCTACACCTTC. It translates to CASRADSTYGYTF.